Listed here is a single TCR beta chain. The target antigen is unknown. Each replicate PCR on the sorted subsets used about 0.2 ug DNA (around 30,000 T cell genomes). The protocol was immunoSEQ multiplex PCR, while the TCRdb copy is restricted to in-frame clones and leaves out a portion. The table records 600,000 to 750,000 clones, around 91% of them present only once. None of the donors, who were healthy HIV-negative adults, had recently had acute infections or vaccinations. CD8 memory combined CD45RO+ cells with CCR7-negative CD45RA+ TemRA cells. The source of the sample is a study of shared clonotypes between healthy human individuals. Study-wide points: Measured sharing among donors was expected to vary with sequencing depth.

V lost 2 bases to trimming and J lost 1 base; unmatched junction nucleotides: 4. Germline CDR1 and CDR2: SGHRS and YFSETQ. CDR3 length: 16 amino acids. Sequencing input: memory CD8+ T cells from PBMCs. Subset in this sample: CD45RO+ cells pooled with CCR7-negative TemRA cells. This TCR was sampled from a man aged 18 to 30 in good health. Some clones in this sample may be carry-over from other donors' samples. This chain links TRBV5-1 with TRBJ2-2, with TRBD2 matching 8 bases. CDR3 sequence reads: CASSFRTSGNTGELFF. CDR3 bases: TGCGCCAGCAGCTTCAGAACTAGCGGGAACACCGGGGAGCTGTTTTTT.